Listed below are T cell receptor beta chains from one sample, sequenced in a study of T cells after posttransplantation cyclophosphamide. Repertoires were generated with immunoSEQ multiplex PCR, while TCRdb's copy carries only in-frame clones and drops some. The record shows fewer than 35,000 clones for this sample, with no singletons present. The sample taken for sequencing was PBMCs. These receptors were obtained from an older woman in good health, CMV-negative, and a related stem cell transplant donor. CDR3s include the opening cysteine and the closing phenylalanine or tryptophan. D genes are given only for firm matches. Clone size is shown for a subset of rows, as once, few, many or a class of expanded clone.

clone_size: many
v_call: TRBV7-8
d_call: .
j_call: TRBJ2-1
cdr3_aa: CASSLHNEQFF
cdr3_nt: TGTGCCAGCAGCCTCCACAATGAGCAGTTCTTC

clone_size: few
v_call: TRBV6-5
d_call: TRBD2
j_call: TRBJ2-5
cdr3_aa: CASSHTTSGIETQYF
cdr3_nt: TGTGCCAGCAGCCACACTACTAGCGGGATAGAGACCCAGTACTTC

clone_size: many
v_call: TRBV7-9
d_call: .
j_call: TRBJ2-7
cdr3_aa: CASSLGPVSYEQYF
cdr3_nt: TGTGCCAGCAGCTTAGGTCCTGTCTCCTACGAGCAGTACTTC

clone_size: many
v_call: TRBV6-4
d_call: TRBD1
j_call: TRBJ1-1
cdr3_aa: CASSASGGTEAFF
cdr3_nt: TGTGCCAGCAGTGCCTCAGGGGGAACTGAAGCTTTCTTT

clone_size: many
v_call: TRBV9
d_call: TRBD2
j_call: TRBJ2-1
cdr3_aa: CASSASGGTYNEQFF
cdr3_nt: TGTGCCAGCAGCGCTAGCGGGGGGACGTACAATGAGCAGTTCTTC

clone_size: many
v_call: TRBV5-4
d_call: .
j_call: TRBJ1-1
cdr3_aa: CASSLGSPRDTEAFF
cdr3_nt: TGTGCCAGCAGCTTGGGGTCACCACGGGACACTGAAGCTTTCTTT

clone_size: many
v_call: TRBV6-1
d_call: TRBD2
j_call: TRBJ2-7
cdr3_aa: CASGLVYEQYF
cdr3_nt: TGTGCCAGCGGACTAGTTTACGAGCAGTACTTC

clone_size: many
v_call: TRBV24-1
d_call: TRBD1
j_call: TRBJ2-7
cdr3_aa: CATSDPGTAYEQYF
cdr3_nt: TGTGCCACCAGTGACCCCGGGACAGCCTACGAGCAGTACTTC

clone_size: few
v_call: TRBV5-1
d_call: TRBD2
j_call: TRBJ2-3
cdr3_aa: CASSLPGGRDTQYF
cdr3_nt: TGCGCCAGCAGCTTGCCGGGGGGGCGGGATACGCAGTATTTT

clone_size: many
v_call: TRBV13
d_call: .
j_call: TRBJ2-1
cdr3_aa: CASSSPSKRISSYNEQFF
cdr3_nt: TGTGCCAGCAGTTCCCCCTCCAAGCGGATTAGCTCCTACAATGAGCAGTTCTTC

clone_size: .
v_call: TRBV23-1
d_call: .
j_call: TRBJ2-7
cdr3_aa: CASSQLGCLRSYEQYF
cdr3_nt: TGCGCCAGCAGTCAATTAGGGTGTCTGCGTTCCTACGAGCAGTACTTC

clone_size: few
v_call: TRBV9
d_call: TRBD1
j_call: TRBJ2-5
cdr3_aa: CASSVAQGTETQYF
cdr3_nt: TGTGCCAGCAGCGTAGCACAGGGGACAGAGACCCAGTACTTC

clone_size: few
v_call: TRBV7-6
d_call: TRBD2
j_call: TRBJ2-5
cdr3_aa: CASSTLAGEEETQYF
cdr3_nt: TGTGCCAGCAGCACCTTAGCGGGAGAGGAGGAGACCCAGTACTTC

clone_size: many
v_call: TRBV12-3/TRBV12-4
d_call: TRBD1
j_call: TRBJ1-3
cdr3_aa: CASRATTGGLFNSGNTIYF
cdr3_nt: TGTGCCAGCAGGGCGACGACAGGGGGCTTATTCAACTCTGGAAACACCATATATTTT

clone_size: few
v_call: TRBV24-1
d_call: .
j_call: TRBJ2-5
cdr3_aa: CATGKEGIDKTQYF
cdr3_nt: TGTGCCACCGGCAAAGAGGGTATCGACAAGACCCAGTACTTC

clone_size: many
v_call: TRBV12-3/TRBV12-4
d_call: TRBD1
j_call: TRBJ1-6
cdr3_aa: CASSSGQGTSPLHF
cdr3_nt: TGTGCCAGCAGTTCTGGACAGGGCACTTCACCCCTCCACTTT

clone_size: many
v_call: TRBV15
d_call: TRBD2
j_call: TRBJ2-1
cdr3_aa: CATSRDAGGLDEQFF
cdr3_nt: TGTGCCACCAGCAGAGATGCGGGAGGGCTGGATGAGCAGTTCTTC

clone_size: many
v_call: TRBV28
d_call: .
j_call: TRBJ1-4
cdr3_aa: CASSLRGGGKLFF
cdr3_nt: TGTGCCAGCAGTTTACGGGGTGGTGGGAAACTGTTTTTT

clone_size: .
v_call: TRBV7-8
d_call: TRBD1
j_call: TRBJ1-5
cdr3_aa: CASSLGDRVFYSNQPQHF
cdr3_nt: TGTGCCAGCAGCTTGGGGGACAGGGTTTTTTATAGCAATCAGCCCCAGCATTTT

clone_size: .
v_call: TRBV7-8
d_call: TRBD2
j_call: TRBJ2-7
cdr3_aa: CASSLAGGYEQYF
cdr3_nt: TGTGCCAGCAGCTTAGCGGGGGGGTACGAGCAGTACTTC

clone_size: .
v_call: TRBV11-2
d_call: TRBD2
j_call: TRBJ2-1
cdr3_aa: CASSLVASGRNNEQFF
cdr3_nt: TGTGCCAGCAGCTTAGTCGCTAGCGGGCGAAACAATGAGCAGTTCTTC

clone_size: many
v_call: TRBV2
d_call: TRBD1
j_call: TRBJ1-1
cdr3_aa: CASSRQGATEAFF
cdr3_nt: TGTGCCAGCAGCCGACAGGGGGCTACTGAAGCTTTCTTT